This T cell receptor beta chain was observed in a study of beta chain features in type 1 diabetes. The CDR3 totals 16 residues. Germline V CDR1 and CDR2: MGHRA, YSYEKL. V lost 2 bases to trimming and J lost 8 bases; unmatched junction nucleotides: 12. Expressed TCRB transcripts were sequenced because the isolated RNA had all been reverse transcribed beforehand. Only in-frame clones appear in the TCRdb table, and some are missing; sequencing was by immunoSEQ multiplex PCR. The profile shows approximately 40,000 clones, about 50% of them singletons. The sequenced sample was stem cell memory CD4+ T cells from blood. The chain is built from TRBV4-1 and TRBJ2-1; TRBD2 matches at 7 bases. The clonotype comes from a woman between 25 and 40 years old in good health. The CDR3 nucleotides are TGCGCCAGCAGCCAATTGGGAGGGCCGAGGTTACATGAGCAGTTCTTC. Translating gives CASSQLGGPRLHEQFF.